This T cell receptor beta chain was captured by sequencing in a study of regulatory T cells in long-lasting Graves disease. The time point here: newly diagnosed GD, antithyroid drugs for less than 3 months. From RNA extracted from PBMCs, the TCR library was made. iRepertoire HTBI primers and Arm-PCR of CDR3 regions built TCR beta libraries. Per the study methods: Spanning all samples, the identified segments comprised 60 to 70 TRBV and approximately 15 TRBJ. TCRdb processed the multiplex PCR reads anew with MiXCR; each CDR3 protein has one entry. Here the V and J calls rest on TCRdb's processing, not on the authors' analysis. The table has 400,000 to 500,000 distinct CDR3 sequences, 16% seen once. The CDR3 extends over 15 amino acids. The J segment lost 3 bases and the V segment lost 4 bases, leaving 7 bases of the junction unmatched. The germline V gene encodes CDR1 LGHDT and CDR2 YNNKEL (reference sequence).

Whole-study findings and limits: Repertoires from persistent disease leaned toward TRBV28, TRBJ1-2 and TRBJ2-5.

The sample holds many counts of this clonotype. As yet, its antigen is unknown. The data were also submitted as part of a second study, on T cells in Graves' hyperthyroidism and ophthalmopathy. This second report adds: Disease duration under 2 months; hyperthyroidism patients were aged 18 to 65.

The chain recombines TRBV3-1 with TRBJ2-3; 7 bases line up with TRBD1. The specimen was peripheral blood mononuclear cells (PBMCs), collected at new diagnosis, from a patient treated with antithyroid drugs. This receptor was identified in a woman between 18 and 30 years old with Graves disease. The CDR3 DNA reads as TGTGCCAGCAGCCTACCGGGACAGAGAACAGATACGCAGTATTTT. Translation gives CASSLPGQRTDTQYF.